This T cell receptor beta chain is from a study of T-cell reconstitution after alpha-beta-depleted transplantation in children. Study outcomes and limitations: Reportedly, roughly two months post-transplant, alpha-beta T cells arose from several hundred expanded graft clones. Several patients had high TCRbeta diversity at day 60; it came from surviving recipient T cells and thymic progenitors. T-cell counts and diversity were attributed mostly to newly produced T cells one year after transplant.

The CDR3 is 16 amino acids. J was trimmed by 3 bases and V by 6 bases; bases with no gene match: 13. Germline CDR1 is SGHTA and CDR2 is FQGNSA. Unique molecular identifiers were used in preparing the TCRbeta library. TCRdb redid the calling of the PCR reads with MiXCR, one entry per CDR3 protein. This table holds about a million distinct CDR3 sequences, about 29% found once. As concerns this clonotype: No antigen is known for it.

The V call is TRBV7-2, the J call TRBJ2-7, with 8 bases aligning to TRBD1. The TCR sequence derives from a boy younger than two who had a stem cell transplant for SCID, so the T cells may come from the graft donor. Sequenced here: PBMCs, mostly from graft donor cells, sampled 360 days after TCRalphabeta/CD19-depleted stem cell transplant. The CDR3 DNA is TGTGCCAGCAGTATTATCCCACAGGGGGTTTTCTACGAGCAGTACTTC. It encodes CASSIIPQGVFYEQYF.